A selection of T cell receptor beta chains follows, all from one sample in a study of cytotoxic CD8 clonotypes in ibrutinib-treated CLL. Assay: immunoSEQ multiplex PCR; the TCRdb copy retains only in-frame clones and omits some. This sample has about 140,000 clones, with about 80% found just once. Source: PBMCs, taken after 12 months of ibrutinib treatment. These receptor sequences come from a human donor with chronic lymphocytic leukemia. Each CDR3 is given with its conserved first and last residue. A D gene is named only where the DNA matches it firmly. The listing skips clone size in some rows; elsewhere it reads once, few, many or a size class.

J | size | D | V | CDR3 | DNA
TRBJ2-2 | . | . | TRBV27 | CASSSRVAGELFF | TGTGCCAGCAGTTCCCGAGTTGCCGGGGAGCTGTTTTTT
TRBJ2-2 | . | . | TRBV28 | CASSLLVAAVGELFF | TGTGCCAGCAGTTTATTAGTGGCAGCGGTCGGGGAGCTGTTTTTT
TRBJ1-2 | . | . | TRBV14 | CASSQDYWGNYGYTF | TGTGCCAGCAGCCAAGATTATTGGGGAAACTATGGCTACACCTTC
TRBJ2-7 | . | TRBD1 | TRBV10-3 | CAISETGQGVDEQYF | TGTGCCATCAGTGAGACTGGACAGGGTGTGGATGAGCAGTACTTC
TRBJ2-7 | . | . | TRBV9 | CASSVGGPSYEQYF | TGTGCCAGCAGCGTAGGTGGACCATCCTACGAGCAGTACTTC
TRBJ1-4 | . | TRBD1 | TRBV18 | CASSPGQINEKLFF | TGTGCCAGCTCACCGGGACAGATAAATGAAAAACTGTTTTTT
TRBJ2-2 | . | . | TRBV2 | CASSVYQGVGELFF | TGTGCCAGCAGTGTCTACCAGGGAGTCGGGGAGCTGTTTTTT
TRBJ2-7 | few | TRBD1 | TRBV6-5 | CASSPGQAYYEQYF | TGTGCCAGCAGTCCAGGACAGGCTTACTACGAGCAGTACTTC
TRBJ1-6 | . | . | TRBV5-5 | CASSLVHINSPLHF | TGTGCCAGCAGCTTGGTACACATTAATTCACCCCTCCACTTT
TRBJ2-5 | . | TRBD1 | TRBV11-2 | CASRETGAGETQYF | TGTGCCAGCAGAGAGACAGGGGCGGGAGAGACCCAGTACTTC
TRBJ2-2 | once | . | TRBV28 | CASSLYPDTGELFF | TGTGCCAGCAGTTTATACCCTGACACCGGGGAGCTGTTTTTT
TRBJ2-1 | many | TRBD1 | TRBV6-5 | CASSPGQGYYNEQFF | TGTGCCAGCAGTCCAGGACAGGGCTATTACAATGAGCAGTTCTTC